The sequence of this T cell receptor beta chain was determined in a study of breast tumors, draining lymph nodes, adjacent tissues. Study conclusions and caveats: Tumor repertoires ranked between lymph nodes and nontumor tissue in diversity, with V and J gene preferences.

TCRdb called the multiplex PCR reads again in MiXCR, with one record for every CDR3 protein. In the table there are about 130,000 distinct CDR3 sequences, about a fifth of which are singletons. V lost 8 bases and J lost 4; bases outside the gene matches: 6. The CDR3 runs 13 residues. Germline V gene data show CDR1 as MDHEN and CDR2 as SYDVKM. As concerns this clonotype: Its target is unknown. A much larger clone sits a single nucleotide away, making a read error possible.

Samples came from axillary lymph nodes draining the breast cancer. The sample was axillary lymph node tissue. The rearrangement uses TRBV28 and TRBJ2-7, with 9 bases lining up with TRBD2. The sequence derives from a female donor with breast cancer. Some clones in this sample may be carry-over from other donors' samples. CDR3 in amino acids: CASGVAGVYEQYF. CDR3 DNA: TGTGCCAGCGGTGTAGCGGGAGTATACGAGCAGTACTTC.